Listed below are T cell receptor beta chains from one sample, sequenced in a study of blood T cell repertoires in COVID-19. Clones were read by immunoSEQ multiplex PCR, and TCRdb kept only the in-frame ones, dropping some. The sample lists around 220,000 clones; over 75% were seen once. Material for sequencing was peripheral blood. The source is a man aged 50 to 59 with acute or convalescent COVID-19. The CDR3 runs from the conserved cysteine through the conserved F or W. Fields, in order: clone size, V gene, J gene, CDR3 protein. Size is omitted from some rows. Given values are once, few, many or a class for expanded clones.

.	TRBV9	TRBJ2-3	CASSVDLRGDTQYF
.	TRBV11-2	TRBJ1-1	CASSLGTVWTSNTEAFF
.	TRBV6-5	TRBJ1-2	CASTGVLIYGYTF
.	TRBV6-5	TRBJ1-4	CASKGTATNEKLFF
.	TRBV11-1	TRBJ1-2	CASSLGPLTEPYTF
.	TRBV15	TRBJ1-4	CATSYGDNEKLFF
few	TRBV5-1	TRBJ2-5	CASSFGGGETQYF
.	TRBV10-1	TRBJ2-1	CASSGLPGNEQFF
few	TRBV12-3/TRBV12-4	TRBJ1-1	CASSFQGGTEAFF
few	TRBV5-1	TRBJ2-3	CASSSGFRAGAGVTQYF
.	TRBV7-9	TRBJ1-2	CASSLGEGLYGYTF
few	TRBV9	TRBJ2-4	CASSHPPGTGNIAIQYF
.	TRBV6-5	TRBJ1-5	CASSLRGSNQPQHF
.	TRBV7-9	TRBJ1-2	CASSLAYREGNGYTF
.	TRBV19	TRBJ1-6	CASSSTGSPLHF
.	TRBV7-2	TRBJ2-1	CASSPAGLNNEQFF
.	TRBV7-2	TRBJ1-5	CASTMGRQGGPQHF
.	TRBV27	TRBJ2-3	CASSFGGHWGTDTQYF
.	TRBV6-5	TRBJ2-5	CASRPSYVREETQYF
.	TRBV27	TRBJ1-4	CASKPQGIIANEKLFF
.	TRBV5-4	TRBJ1-4	CASSRQGATNEKLFF
.	TRBV6-5	TRBJ1-1	CASRVDREVSEAFF
.	TRBV11-2	TRBJ1-1	CASSPRPGGGTEAFF
.	TRBV19	TRBJ2-5	CASSIPTRGETQYF
.	TRBV4-2	TRBJ1-2	CASSQDGGGDYGYTF
.	TRBV9	TRBJ1-2	CASRSSQATQGRGYTF
.	TRBV5-5	TRBJ2-3	CASSPRDPLGRTDTQYF
.	TRBV3-1/TRBV3-2	TRBJ1-2	CASSQDSDIGYGYTF
.	TRBV20-1	TRBJ2-4	CSASSQGARVAKNIQYF
.	TRBV5-1	TRBJ2-7	CASSVQGSEQYF
.	TRBV2	TRBJ2-3	CASSDRLAGTDTQYF
.	TRBV19	TRBJ2-1	CASSITGGPSYNEQFF
.	TRBV18	TRBJ1-5	CASSPDRGVRQPQHF
.	TRBV5-1	TRBJ2-7	CASSLGQGAREQYF
.	TRBV19	TRBJ1-1	CASSIWDSLEPEAFF
once	TRBV10-2	TRBJ1-4	CASNGGTGGEKLFF
.	TRBV27	TRBJ1-5	CASSPHGDNQPQHF
.	TRBV21-1	TRBJ1-1	CASSPGPEAFF
.	TRBV19	TRBJ1-1	CASSSPGSPGGTEAFF
.	TRBV5-1	TRBJ1-2	CASSLETGYGYTF
.	TRBV19	TRBJ2-5	CASRVAGGRETQYF
.	TRBV28	TRBJ1-2	CASSSGGGGYGYTF
.	TRBV11-2	TRBJ1-6	CASADSYNSPLHF
.	TRBV6-1	TRBJ1-1	CASSESAGHTEAFF
.	TRBV5-1	TRBJ2-3	CASSLGRGASTDTQYF
once	TRBV3-1/TRBV3-2	TRBJ1-2	CASSQIGQGQFGYTF
.	TRBV29-1	TRBJ1-1	CSVEVGDLRGRMNTEAFF
.	TRBV19	TRBJ2-5	CASSFAANRGRFQETQYF
.	TRBV11-2	TRBJ2-7	CASSLTTGVWYEQYF
.	TRBV9	TRBJ2-7	CASSAQPGQGYEQYF
.	TRBV11-2	TRBJ1-2	CASSPGQDYGYTF
.	TRBV14	TRBJ1-2	CASSFRDTYGYTF
.	TRBV29-1	TRBJ1-3	CSVVGGGNTIYF
once	TRBV18	TRBJ2-5	CASSPMTGETQYF
.	TRBV5-1	TRBJ2-1	CASSLAGTGGSNEQFF
.	TRBV6-5	TRBJ1-4	CASSYSQQGDEKLFF
.	TRBV7-9	TRBJ1-2	CASSPAGQNYGYTF
.	TRBV18	TRBJ1-2	CASSPDINPQGIVGYTF